The rows below give T cell receptor beta chains drawn from one sample of a study of blood T cell repertoires in COVID-19. Produced via immunoSEQ multiplex PCR; TCRdb's table is partial and in-frame only. The sample consists of under 200,000 clones, approximately 80% of them appearing once. The specimen sequenced was PBMCs or T cells enriched from blood (not recorded which). Source of these receptors: a man in his fifties who had recovered from COVID-19. Both conserved end residues are part of each CDR3. Each record gives: CDR3 length, V gene, D gene, J gene, clone size, CDR3 DNA, CDR3 protein. The D gene is left open where the match is weak. Clone size, where shown, is once, few, many, or a class for clones that have expanded.

14	TRBV29-1	TRBD1	TRBJ1-1	once	TGCAGCGTTGGAGTGAGGACAGGGAACACTGAAGCTTTCTTT	CSVGVRTGNTEAFF
15	TRBV5-4	TRBD1	TRBJ1-6	.	TGTGCCAGCAGCTTGGGGGACAGGGAATACTCACCCCTCCACTTT	CASSLGDREYSPLHF
12	TRBV7-2	TRBD1	TRBJ1-2	.	TGTGCCAGCAGCAGCCGGGACAGGAAACCTTCCTTC	CASSSRDRKPSF
15	TRBV5-4	TRBD1	TRBJ1-2	.	TGTGCCAGCAGCGCAGGGACAGGGGGACGTGGAGGCTACACCTTC	CASSAGTGGRGGYTF
15	TRBV18	TRBD1	TRBJ1-3	.	TGTGCCAGCTCACCACGGGGACAGGGTGGAAACACCATATATTTT	CASSPRGQGGNTIYF
14	TRBV2	.	TRBJ2-3	.	TGTGCCAGCAGAGGGGGATTCTACACAGATACGCAGTATTTT	CASRGGFYTDTQYF
13	TRBV6-5	.	TRBJ2-7	.	TGTGCCAGCATTCTCAGCCCAGCGGGCGAGCAGTACTTC	CASILSPAGEQYF
16	TRBV11-3	.	TRBJ2-1	.	TGTGCCAGCAGCATATCCACTAGTAACGCCTACAATGAGCAGTTCTTC	CASSISTSNAYNEQFF
16	TRBV7-9	TRBD2	TRBJ2-4	.	TGTGCCAGCAGCCCCCGGACTAGCGGGGGAGCAAACATTCAGTACTTC	CASSPRTSGGANIQYF
15	TRBV6-5	TRBD1	TRBJ2-7	.	TGTGCCAGCAGTTACCGGGACAGGGGCTCCTACGAGCAGTACTTC	CASSYRDRGSYEQYF
15	TRBV6-5	TRBD1	TRBJ2-1	.	TGTGCCAGCAGTTACTCCTGGGACAGTTCTTATGAGCAGTTCTTC	CASSYSWDSSYEQFF
14	TRBV20-1	TRBD1	TRBJ1-6	.	TGCAGTGCTAGTACGGACAGGGATAATTCACCCCTCCACTTT	CSASTDRDNSPLHF
16	TRBV6-5	.	TRBJ2-2	.	TGTGCCAGCAGTTACCGACAGGTCTCGAACACCGGGGAGCTGTTTTTT	CASSYRQVSNTGELFF
12	TRBV18	.	TRBJ1-5	.	TGTGCCAGCTCAGACAGTTATCAGCCCCAGCATTTT	CASSDSYQPQHF
14	TRBV6-5	.	TRBJ1-2	few	TGTGCCAGCATAGGGTCAGGGGCGAGCTATGGCTACACCTTC	CASIGSGASYGYTF
17	TRBV4-2	TRBD2	TRBJ2-2	.	TGTGCCAGCAGCCAAGTGGCGCTAGCGGAGAACACCGGGGAGCTGTTTTTT	CASSQVALAENTGELFF
16	TRBV6-4	.	TRBJ1-6	few	TGTGCCAGCAGTGCCGGGACACCGAACTATAATTCACCCCTCCACTTT	CASSAGTPNYNSPLHF
18	TRBV10-2	TRBD1	TRBJ2-6	.	TGCGCCAGCAGTACCCTGGGACAGGTAGTTTCCGGGGCCAACGTCCTGACTTTC	CASSTLGQVVSGANVLTF
11	TRBV2	.	TRBJ2-5	.	TGTGCCAGCAGGTATCAAGAGACCCAGTACTTC	CASRYQETQYF
14	TRBV7-2	TRBD2	TRBJ2-7	.	TGTGCCAGCAGCTTAACTAGCGGCTCCTACGAGCAGTACTTC	CASSLTSGSYEQYF
13	TRBV5-1	.	TRBJ2-5	few	TGCGCCAGCAGCCCGACGGACTTGCAGACCCAGTACTTC	CASSPTDLQTQYF
15	TRBV27	.	TRBJ1-5	.	TGTGCCAGCAGTTCCATCTTAGATAGCAATCAGCCCCAGCATTTT	CASSSILDSNQPQHF
15	TRBV5-4	.	TRBJ1-1	once	TGTGCCAGCAGCTTGAGTGGTGGCCTGAACACTGAAGCTTTCTTT	CASSLSGGLNTEAFF
12	TRBV12-3/TRBV12-4	.	TRBJ2-3	.	TGTGCCAGCAGTACCTACACAGATACGCAGTATTTT	CASSTYTDTQYF
13	TRBV2	TRBD1	TRBJ1-1	many	TGTGCCAGGAGGGGACAGACTATTGCTGAAGCTTTCTTT	CARRGQTIAEAFF
17	TRBV9	.	TRBJ2-3	.	TGTGCCAGCAGCGAGGCCTGGCGCTCGGGATTCACAGATACGCAGTATTTT	CASSEAWRSGFTDTQYF
14	TRBV2	.	TRBJ2-5	.	TGTGCCAGCAGCCGGGGGGCGGGTAGGGAGACCCAGTACTTC	CASSRGAGRETQYF
14	TRBV4-2	.	TRBJ2-1	few	TGTGCCAGCAGCCAGAAGGGGGGGCCGGGTGAGCAGTTCTTC	CASSQKGGPGEQFF
15	TRBV10-3	TRBD2	TRBJ2-1	few	TGTGCCATCAGTGAGTCGAGCGGGGCCAACAATGAGCAGTTCTTC	CAISESSGANNEQFF
15	TRBV7-2	.	TRBJ1-5	.	TGTGCCAGCAGCCCAGGACCTTGGGGGGATCAGCCCCAGCATTTT	CASSPGPWGDQPQHF
16	TRBV5-1	TRBD2	TRBJ2-5	.	TGCGCCAGCAGCTTGAGCGCTAGCGGGGGCCAAGAGACCCAGTACTTC	CASSLSASGGQETQYF
15	TRBV3-1/TRBV3-2	TRBD2	TRBJ2-3	once	TGTGCCAGCAGCCCGCTAGCGGGGGACACAGATACGCAGTATTTT	CASSPLAGDTDTQYF
14	TRBV5-1	.	TRBJ1-2	.	TGCGCCAGCAGGAACAGTTCAGGGAACTATGGCTACACCTTC	CASRNSSGNYGYTF
16	TRBV27	.	TRBJ2-1	.	TGTGCCAGCAGTTCCCTCGTGGACAGCCGATACAATGAGCAGTTCTTC	CASSSLVDSRYNEQFF
15	TRBV7-9	.	TRBJ2-2	.	TGTGCCAGCAGCCGGGGACTGGCGAACACCGGGGAGCTGTTTTTT	CASSRGLANTGELFF
15	TRBV5-1	.	TRBJ1-4	.	TGCGCCAGCAGCCCTCAGGTTGTTGGGAATGAAAAACTGTTTTTT	CASSPQVVGNEKLFF
19	TRBV21-1	.	TRBJ2-4	.	TGTGCCAGCAGCAAATTGCTTGGACGGACTCCCTTAGCCAAAAACATTCAGTACTTC	CASSKLLGRTPLAKNIQYF
13	TRBV6-5	.	TRBJ1-3	.	TGTGCCAGCAGTTACTACAGGGCGAACACCATATATTTT	CASSYYRANTIYF
13	TRBV5-4	.	TRBJ1-2	once	TGTGCCTTCCGCCAAGGGACTACCTATGGCTACACCTTC	CAFRQGTTYGYTF
11	TRBV7-2	.	TRBJ1-5	.	TGTGCCAGCAGCTTAGACGGGCCCCAGCATTTT	CASSLDGPQHF
15	TRBV18	TRBD1	TRBJ1-2	.	TGTGCCAGCTCACCAAGATCAGACAGGGACTATGGCTACACCTTC	CASSPRSDRDYGYTF
14	TRBV29-1	TRBD1	TRBJ1-2	.	TGCAGCGTTGAAGATCAGACAGGGGGGTATGGCTACACCTTC	CSVEDQTGGYGYTF
16	TRBV5-1	TRBD1	TRBJ2-1	.	TGCGCCAGCAGGGGTGAGACAGGGTTCCCCTACAATGAGCAGTTCTTC	CASRGETGFPYNEQFF
15	TRBV11-3	TRBD1	TRBJ2-1	.	TGTGCCAGCAGCCCGGACAGGGGGCACTACAATGAGCAGTTCTTC	CASSPDRGHYNEQFF
15	TRBV3-1/TRBV3-2	TRBD2	TRBJ2-5	.	TGTGCCAGCAGGAGACTAGCGGGGGGGCCGGAGACCCAGTACTTC	CASRRLAGGPETQYF
17	TRBV30	TRBD1	TRBJ2-7	.	TGTGCCTGGAGTGTAGGTTCTGGGGGACAGGGGAACTACGAGCAGTACTTC	CAWSVGSGGQGNYEQYF
16	TRBV19	TRBD1	TRBJ1-5	.	TGTGCCAGTAGTATTTGGGGGGACAGGGTCAATCAGCCCCAGCATTTT	CASSIWGDRVNQPQHF
13	TRBV5-1	TRBD1	TRBJ2-7	.	TGCGCCAGCAGCTACAGGGGCGGCTACGAGCAGTACTTC	CASSYRGGYEQYF
14	TRBV5-5	.	TRBJ2-5	.	TGTGCCAGCAGCTTGGGAGGAGGGCACGAGACCCAGTACTTC	CASSLGGGHETQYF
17	TRBV4-3	TRBD2	TRBJ2-3	once	TGCGCCAGCAGCCAAGATGTGTCCCGGGGGGGCCGGGATACGCAGTATTTT	CASSQDVSRGGRDTQYF
14	TRBV19	.	TRBJ1-2	.	TGTGCCAGTAGTATTAAAGGGGGAAGTATTGGCTACACCTTC	CASSIKGGSIGYTF